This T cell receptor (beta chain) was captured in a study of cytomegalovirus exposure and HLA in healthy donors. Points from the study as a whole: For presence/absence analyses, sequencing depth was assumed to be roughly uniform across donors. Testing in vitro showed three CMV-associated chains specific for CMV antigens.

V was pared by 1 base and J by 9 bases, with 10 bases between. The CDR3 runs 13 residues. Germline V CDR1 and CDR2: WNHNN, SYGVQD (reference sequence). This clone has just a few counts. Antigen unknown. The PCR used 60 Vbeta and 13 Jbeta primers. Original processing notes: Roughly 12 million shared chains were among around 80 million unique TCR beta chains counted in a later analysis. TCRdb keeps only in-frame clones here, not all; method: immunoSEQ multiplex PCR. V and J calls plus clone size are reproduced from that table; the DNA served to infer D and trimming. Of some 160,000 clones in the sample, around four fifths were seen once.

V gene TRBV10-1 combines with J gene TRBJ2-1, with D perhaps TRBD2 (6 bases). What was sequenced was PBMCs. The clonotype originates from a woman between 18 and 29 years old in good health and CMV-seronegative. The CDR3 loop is CASSEYMEGEQFF. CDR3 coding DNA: TGCGCCAGCAGTGAGTACATGGAGGGTGAGCAGTTCTTC.